This is a list of T cell receptor beta chains from one sample in a study of T cells in Graves' hyperthyroidism and ophthalmopathy. TCRdb processed the multiplex PCR reads anew with MiXCR; each CDR3 protein has one entry. This table holds over 250,000 distinct CDR3 sequences, about 17% found once. Sample: blood. These receptors were obtained from a woman aged 60 to 75 with Graves' ophthalmopathy. Each CDR3 is given with its conserved first and last residue. Each record gives: D gene, V gene, clone size, J gene, CDR3 DNA, CDR3 protein. The D gene is left open where the match is weak. Expanded clones are given a class, and other clones once, few, many or no size at all.

D gene: TRBD2; V gene: TRBV9; clone size: .; J gene: TRBJ2-2; CDR3 DNA: TGTGCCAGCAGCGTGAGCGGGGCGAACACCGGGGAGCTGTTTTTT; CDR3 protein: CASSVSGANTGELFF
D gene: .; V gene: TRBV20-1; clone size: many; J gene: TRBJ1-5; CDR3 DNA: TGCAGTGCTAGAAGGTCCCGGGGCCCCAATCAGCCCCAGCATTTT; CDR3 protein: CSARRSRGPNQPQHF
D gene: TRBD1; V gene: TRBV20-1; clone size: many; J gene: TRBJ2-3; CDR3 DNA: TGCAGTGCTCCCGCCGGGACAGGGATAGATACGCAGTATTTT; CDR3 protein: CSAPAGTGIDTQYF
D gene: .; V gene: TRBV7-9; clone size: many; J gene: TRBJ2-5; CDR3 DNA: TGTGCCAGCAGCTTCCAGGGGAGTCAAGAGACCCAGTACTTC; CDR3 protein: CASSFQGSQETQYF
D gene: .; V gene: TRBV7-2; clone size: many; J gene: TRBJ2-1; CDR3 DNA: TGTGCCAGCAGCTTAGAGGCCAGCTCCTACAATGAGCAGTTCTTC; CDR3 protein: CASSLEASSYNEQFF
D gene: .; V gene: TRBV6-5; clone size: many; J gene: TRBJ2-7; CDR3 DNA: TGTGCCAGCAGTTACTCGGGCAGGGACTACGAGCAGTACTTC; CDR3 protein: CASSYSGRDYEQYF
D gene: TRBD2; V gene: TRBV10-1; clone size: few; J gene: TRBJ2-5; CDR3 DNA: TGCGCCAGCAGTGGCCTGAGCTTTGCGGGAGGTGGGGAGACCCAGTACTTC; CDR3 protein: CASSGLSFAGGGETQYF
D gene: .; V gene: TRBV5-1; clone size: few; J gene: TRBJ2-1; CDR3 DNA: TGCGCCAGCCAAGGGACCGCGAGCGGGGAGCAGTTCTTC; CDR3 protein: CASQGTASGEQFF
D gene: .; V gene: TRBV5-1; clone size: many; J gene: TRBJ2-7; CDR3 DNA: TGCGCCAGCAGCTTTCGAGACTTGATCTACGAGCAGTACTTC; CDR3 protein: CASSFRDLIYEQYF
D gene: .; V gene: TRBV6-1; clone size: few; J gene: TRBJ2-3; CDR3 DNA: TGTGCCAGCAATGAAAGGGTAGCTTCAAGCACAGATACGCAGTATTTT; CDR3 protein: CASNERVASSTDTQYF
D gene: TRBD1; V gene: TRBV12-3/TRBV12-4; clone size: many; J gene: TRBJ1-1; CDR3 DNA: TGTGCCAGCAGTTGGACAGGGGACGGCATGAACACTGAAGCTTTCTTT; CDR3 protein: CASSWTGDGMNTEAFF
D gene: TRBD1; V gene: TRBV29-1; clone size: .; J gene: TRBJ1-1; CDR3 DNA: TGCAGCTCAAGCGACAGGGGGCAGGGGCGAGCTTTCTTT; CDR3 protein: CSSSDRGQGRAFF
D gene: .; V gene: TRBV12-3/TRBV12-4; clone size: many; J gene: TRBJ1-2; CDR3 DNA: TGTGCCAGCAGTTTAATGGGGAACTATGGCTACACCTTC; CDR3 protein: CASSLMGNYGYTF
D gene: .; V gene: TRBV14; clone size: few; J gene: TRBJ2-3; CDR3 DNA: TGTGCCAGCAGCCACACCTGGGGCACAGATACGCAGTATTTT; CDR3 protein: CASSHTWGTDTQYF
D gene: .; V gene: TRBV20-1; clone size: few; J gene: TRBJ1-4; CDR3 DNA: TGCAGTGCTACCTTCGATGAAAAACTGTTTTTT; CDR3 protein: CSATFDEKLFF
D gene: .; V gene: TRBV20-1; clone size: many; J gene: TRBJ1-2; CDR3 DNA: TGCAGTGCTAGAATGCAGGGCTATGGCTACACCTTC; CDR3 protein: CSARMQGYGYTF
D gene: .; V gene: TRBV11-3; clone size: .; J gene: TRBJ2-1; CDR3 DNA: TGTGCCAGCAGCGCGCTTGGCGACAATGAGCAGTTCTTC; CDR3 protein: CASSALGDNEQFF
D gene: .; V gene: TRBV7-2; clone size: many; J gene: TRBJ1-1; CDR3 DNA: TGTGCCAGCAGCCCCACCAACACTGAAGCTTTCTTT; CDR3 protein: CASSPTNTEAFF
D gene: TRBD1; V gene: TRBV10-3; clone size: .; J gene: TRBJ2-5; CDR3 DNA: TGTGCCATCAGTGAGTCGTTGGGGACAGGGGTTCAGGACGGTAAGACCCAGTACTTC; CDR3 protein: CAISESLGTGVQDGKTQYF
D gene: .; V gene: TRBV7-2; clone size: few; J gene: TRBJ2-5; CDR3 DNA: TGTGCCAGCAGCGTACCAGCGTCTGAGACCCAGTACTTC; CDR3 protein: CASSVPASETQYF
D gene: TRBD1; V gene: TRBV30; clone size: .; J gene: TRBJ2-5; CDR3 DNA: TGTGCCTGGAGTGCCGGGACAGTAGAGACCCAGTACTTC; CDR3 protein: CAWSAGTVETQYF
D gene: .; V gene: TRBV27; clone size: .; J gene: TRBJ2-3; CDR3 DNA: TGTGCCAGCAGTTTCCTGTTTCGGACCCGCACAGATACGCAGTATTTT; CDR3 protein: CASSFLFRTRTDTQYF
D gene: TRBD2; V gene: TRBV27; clone size: many; J gene: TRBJ2-2; CDR3 DNA: TGTGCCAGCAGCCTGCTAGCGGGAGGGGGCACCGGGGAGCTGTTTTTT; CDR3 protein: CASSLLAGGGTGELFF
D gene: .; V gene: TRBV2; clone size: many; J gene: TRBJ1-1; CDR3 DNA: TGTGCCAGCAGTAAAGGACAGTTCACTGAAGCTTTCTTT; CDR3 protein: CASSKGQFTEAFF
D gene: .; V gene: TRBV15; clone size: few; J gene: TRBJ2-5; CDR3 DNA: TGTGCCACCAGCCAGACCCGCCAAGGGGAGACCCAGTACTTC; CDR3 protein: CATSQTRQGETQYF